This passage covers 14 T cell receptor beta chains from one sample sequenced in a study of shared clonotypes between healthy human individuals. The assay was immunoSEQ multiplex PCR, and TCRdb's table has in-frame clones only and misses some. The sample has a few million clones, 90% to 96% seen once; the top ten hold roughly 0.13%. Sample: naive CD4+ T cells sorted from blood. The subset: CD45RA+ positively selected. These receptors originate from a young man in good health.

This clone has only one observation. Other DNA sequences in the sample encode the same CDR3. The CDR3 DNA is TGCGCCAGCAGCTTGTCCGGGGTTAGCAATCAGCCCCAGCATTTT. This gives the protein CASSLSGVSNQPQHF. The V gene is TRBV5-1, the J gene TRBJ1-5; D unresolved. This CDR3 is 15 amino acids long. Germline V gene lookup returns CDR1 SGHRS and CDR2 YFSETQ. With 1 base removed from V and 0 bases from J, the gap between germline ends came to 8 bases.

Notes on this clone: The same CDR3 can be traced to other DNA sequences in this sample. The rearrangement joins TRBV5-6 to TRBJ2-4; maybe TRBD2 (6 bases). Trimming removed 0 bases from V and 7 bases from J, with 8 bases in between. This CDR3 is built from 13 residues. Germline-derived CDR1 and CDR2 are SGHDT and YYEEEE. CDR3 DNA sequence: TGTGCCAGCAGCTTGGCGGGGGTGAACATTCAGTACTTC. Translating it yields CASSLAGVNIQYF.

The genes are TRBV19 and TRBJ2-2; 11 bases line up with TRBD1. With 7 bases clipped from V and 4 bases from J, the junction kept 5 bases outside the gene matches. CDR1 is LNHDA, CDR2 SQIVND, per germline (reference sequence). This CDR3 is 15 amino acids long. The CDR3 loop is CASTAGTGGTGELFF. CDR3 DNA: TGTGCCAGTACCGCCGGGACAGGGGGCACCGGGGAGCTGTTTTTT.

The V call is TRBV29-1, the J call TRBJ1-2; D remains unclear. The CDR3 consists of 14 residues. The V end was cut by 7 bases, the J end by 0 bases, with 15 bases between. Germline loops: CDR1 SQVTM, CDR2 ANQGSEA. The CDR3 DNA sequence: TGCAGCGCCGATAACAAAGAATCTAACTATGGCTACACCTTC. Its protein is CSADNKESNYGYTF.

CDR3 DNA sequence: TGTGCCAGCAGTCGGAGGGGGGGGGACTACGAGCAGTACTTC. Encoded protein: CASSRRGGDYEQYF. The chain joins TRBV27 to TRBJ2-7; D possibly corresponds to TRBD2 (7 bases). This CDR3 comprises 14 residues. V was trimmed by 5 bases and J by 3 bases, leaving 14 bases between them. Germline V gene sequence: CDR1 MNHEY, CDR2 SMNVEV (reference sequence).

The chain recombines TRBV10-3 with TRBJ2-1; maybe TRBD1 (6 bases). In germline, CDR1 is ENHRY, CDR2 SYGVKD. The CDR3 has 15 residues. Trimming left V 6 bases short and J 3 bases short, with 15 bases between. The CDR3 DNA follows: TGTGCCATCAGAGAAACAGGGCCCCTCTACAATGAGCAGTTCTTC. This translates into CAIRETGPLYNEQFF.

This chain uses TRBV6-5 with TRBJ1-2; TRBD1 aligns across 8 bases. In germline, CDR1 is MNHEY, CDR2 SVGAGI. Losses at the gene ends were 1 base for V and 8 bases for J; bases not matched to a gene: 12. This CDR3 region has 16 residues. The CDR3 nucleotides are TGTGCCAGCAGTTACTTAGTACCGGGACAGGAGCAAGGCTACACCTTC. It encodes CASSYLVPGQEQGYTF.

CDR3: CASSSPAQPGQGPGDTQYF. CDR3 bases: TGTGCCAGCAGCTCTCCCGCCCAACCGGGACAGGGGCCGGGAGATACGCAGTATTTT. The rearrangement uses TRBV7-9 and TRBJ2-3, with TRBD1 matching over 10 bases. The germline V gene encodes CDR1 SEHNR and CDR2 FQNEAQ (reference sequence). CDR3 length: 19 amino acids. Trimming cost V 4 bases and J 5 bases; bases outside gene matches: 18.

This chain joins TRBV11-2 and TRBJ2-7, with 7 bases lining up with TRBD2. V lost 6 bases to trimming and J lost 7 bases; unmatched junction nucleotides: 18. Germline CDR1 and CDR2: SGHAT and FQNNGV. The CDR3 length is 16 residues. The CDR3 spells CASRTLSGRVSGEQYF. The CDR3 coding sequence is TGTGCCAGCAGGACTTTATCGGGGAGGGTATCGGGGGAGCAGTACTTC.

This clone was found a few times. The chain employs TRBV6-1 and TRBJ1-5; D is perhaps TRBD1 (5 bases). The CDR3 contains 14 residues. Germline V gene sequence: CDR1 MNHNS, CDR2 SASEGT. Trimming removed 3 bases from V and 6 bases from J, with 12 bases in between. CDR3 in DNA: TGTGCCAGCAGTGACTCCGCTGGGGGTCAGCCCCAGCATTTT. It translates to CASSDSAGGQPQHF.

The CDR3: CASSHWDRGSYEQYF. The CDR3 DNA reads as TGTGCCAGCAGCCATTGGGACAGGGGCTCCTACGAGCAGTACTTC. The rearrangement uses TRBV14 and TRBJ2-7; 10 nucleotides agree with TRBD1. Germline V gives CDR1 SGHDN, CDR2 FVKESK. The CDR3 has 15 amino acids. V was pared by 3 bases and J by 0 bases, with 2 bases of the junction left unmatched.

The genes are TRBV18 and TRBJ1-5; 9 bases match TRBD1. This CDR3 spans 16 amino acids. V lost 3 bases to trimming and J lost 9 bases; unmatched junction nucleotides: 12. Germline V gene sequence: CDR1 KGHSH, CDR2 LQKENI. The CDR3, as DNA: TGTGCCAGCTCACCCCCGGGACAGGGCAGCGGGGGGCCCCAGCATTTT. Residues: CASSPPGQGSGGPQHF.

The rearrangement joins TRBV19 to TRBJ2-1; tentatively, D is TRBD2 (5 bases). Germline V CDR1 and CDR2: LNHDA, SQIVND (reference sequence). V lost 0 bases and J lost 1, with 19 bases in between. The CDR3 loop spans 19 amino acids. CDR3 loop: CASSIEDPRPGNSYNEQFF. The CDR3 DNA is TGTGCCAGTAGTATAGAGGATCCCCGGCCGGGGAATTCCTACAATGAGCAGTTCTTC.

Note on this clone: Other DNA sequences in this sample translate to the same CDR3. CDR3 loop: CSVEGRMNTEAFF. The CDR3 nucleotides read TGCAGCGTAGAGGGACGGATGAACACTGAAGCTTTCTTT. This chain links TRBV29-1 with TRBJ1-1; TRBD1 is a possible D gene (5 bases). This CDR3 spans 13 amino acids. Germline V gene sequence: CDR1 SQVTM, CDR2 ANQGSEA. Trimming stripped 6 bases from V and 0 bases from J, with 11 bases between.